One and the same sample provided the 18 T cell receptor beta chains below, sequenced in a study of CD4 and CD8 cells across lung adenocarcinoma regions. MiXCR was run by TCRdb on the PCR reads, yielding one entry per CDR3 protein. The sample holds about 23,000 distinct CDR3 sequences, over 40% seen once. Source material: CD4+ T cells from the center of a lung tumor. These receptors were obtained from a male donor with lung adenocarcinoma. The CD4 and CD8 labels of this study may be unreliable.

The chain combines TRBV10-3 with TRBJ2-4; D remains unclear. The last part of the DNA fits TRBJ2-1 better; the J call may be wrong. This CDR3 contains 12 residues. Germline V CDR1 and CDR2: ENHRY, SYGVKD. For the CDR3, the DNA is TGTGCCTCTGCAGTCCTGCCCGGGGAGCAGTTCTTC. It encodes CASAVLPGEQFF.

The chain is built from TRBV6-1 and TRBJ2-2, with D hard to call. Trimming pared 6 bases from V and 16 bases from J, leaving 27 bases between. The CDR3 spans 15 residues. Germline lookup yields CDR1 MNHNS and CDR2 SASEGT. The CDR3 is CASRLQAGSPEAQFF. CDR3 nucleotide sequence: TGTGCCAGCAGACTCCAGGCTGGAAGTCCAGAGGCGCAGTTTTTT.

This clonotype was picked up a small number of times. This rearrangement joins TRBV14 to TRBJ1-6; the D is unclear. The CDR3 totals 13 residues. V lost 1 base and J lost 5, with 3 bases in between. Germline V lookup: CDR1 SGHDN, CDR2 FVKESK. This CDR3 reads CASSQGNNSPLHF. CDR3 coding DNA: TGTGCCAGCAGCCAAGGGAATAATTCACCCCTCCACTTT. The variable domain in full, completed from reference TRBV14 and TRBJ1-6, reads EAGVTQFPSHSVIEKGQTVTLRCDPISGHDNLYWYRRVMGKEIKFLLHFVKESKQDESGMPNNRFLAERTGGTYSTLKVQPAELEDSGVYFCASSQGNNSPLHFGNGTRLTVT.

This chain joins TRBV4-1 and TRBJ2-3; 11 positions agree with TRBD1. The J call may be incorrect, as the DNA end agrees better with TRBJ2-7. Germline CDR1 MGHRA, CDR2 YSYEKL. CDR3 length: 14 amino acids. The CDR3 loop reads CASSQGQGENTQYF. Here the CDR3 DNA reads TGCGCCAGCAGCCAGGGACAGGGGGAAAATACGCAGTACTTC.

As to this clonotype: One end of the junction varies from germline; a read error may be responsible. CDR3 sequence reads: CGSTLGGTSKNTQYF. The CDR3 nucleotides read TGTGGCAGCACACTGGGGGGGACTTCCAAAAACACGCAGTATTTT. V and J are TRBV27 and TRBJ2-3; 7 nucleotides match TRBD2. The CDR3 length is 15 residues. Germline-derived CDR1 and CDR2 are MNHEY and SMNVEV (reference sequence).

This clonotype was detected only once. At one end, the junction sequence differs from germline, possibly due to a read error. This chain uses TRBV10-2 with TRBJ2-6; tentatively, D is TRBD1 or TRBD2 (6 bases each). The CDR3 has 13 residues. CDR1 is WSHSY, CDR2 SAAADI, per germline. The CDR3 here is CATTYPGAYELSF. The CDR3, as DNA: TGCGCCACCACTTATCCGGGGGCCTACGAGCTGTCCTTC.

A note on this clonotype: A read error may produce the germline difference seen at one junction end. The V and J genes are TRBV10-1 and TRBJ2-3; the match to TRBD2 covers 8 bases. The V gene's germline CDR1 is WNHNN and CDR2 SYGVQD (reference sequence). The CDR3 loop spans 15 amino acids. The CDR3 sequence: CASSEEGLGTDIQYF. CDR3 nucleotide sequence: TGCGCCAGCAGTGAGGAGGGACTAGGCACAGATATTCAGTATTTC.

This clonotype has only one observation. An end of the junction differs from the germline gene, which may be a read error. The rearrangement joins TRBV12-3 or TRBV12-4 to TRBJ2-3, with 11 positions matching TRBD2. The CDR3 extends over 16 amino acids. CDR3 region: CASSTTSGGSQETQYF. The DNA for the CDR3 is TGTGCCAGCAGCACAACTAGCGGGGGTAGCCAAGAGACCCAGTACTTT.

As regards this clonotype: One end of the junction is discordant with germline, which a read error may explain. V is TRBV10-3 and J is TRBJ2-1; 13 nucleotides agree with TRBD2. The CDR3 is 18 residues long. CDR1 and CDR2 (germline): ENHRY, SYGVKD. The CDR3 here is CAISESEGLAGSAGKQFF. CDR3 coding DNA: TGTGCCATCAGTGAGTCGGAGGGACTAGCGGGGAGCGCGGGTAAGCAGTTTTTT.

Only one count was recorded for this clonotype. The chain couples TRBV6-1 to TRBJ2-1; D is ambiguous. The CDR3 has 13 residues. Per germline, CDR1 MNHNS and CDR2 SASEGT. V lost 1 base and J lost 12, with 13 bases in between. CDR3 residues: CASSEGTRDTQFF. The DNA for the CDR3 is TGTGCCAGCAGTGAAGGGACCAGAGATACGCAGTTCTTC.

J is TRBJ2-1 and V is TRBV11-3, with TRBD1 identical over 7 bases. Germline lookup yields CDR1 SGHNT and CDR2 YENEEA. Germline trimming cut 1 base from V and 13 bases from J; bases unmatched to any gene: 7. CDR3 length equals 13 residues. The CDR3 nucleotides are TGTGCCAGCAGCTTAGGACAGGGAGAGACCCAGTTCTTC. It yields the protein CASSLGQGETQFF. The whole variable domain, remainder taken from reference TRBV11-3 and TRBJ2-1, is EAGVVQSPRYKIIEKKQPVAFWCNPISGHNTLYWYLQNLGQGPELLIRYENEEAVDDSQLPKDRFSAERLKGVDSTLKIQPAELGDSAVYLCASSLGQGETQFFGPGTRLTVL.

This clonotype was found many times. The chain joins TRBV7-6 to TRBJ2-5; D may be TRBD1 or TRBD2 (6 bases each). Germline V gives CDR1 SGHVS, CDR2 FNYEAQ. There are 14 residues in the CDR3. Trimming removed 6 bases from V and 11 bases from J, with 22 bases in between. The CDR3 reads CASSNSGAPGEQYF. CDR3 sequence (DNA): TGTGCCAGCAGTAATTCAGGGGCACCGGGGGAGCAGTACTTC.

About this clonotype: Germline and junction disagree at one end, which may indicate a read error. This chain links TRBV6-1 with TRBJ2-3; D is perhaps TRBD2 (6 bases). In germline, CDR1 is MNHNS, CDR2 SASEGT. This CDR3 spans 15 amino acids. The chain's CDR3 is CARGLQAVSPDKQYF. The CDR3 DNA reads TGTGCCAGGGGACTCCAGGCTGTGAGTCCAGATAAGCAGTATTTT.

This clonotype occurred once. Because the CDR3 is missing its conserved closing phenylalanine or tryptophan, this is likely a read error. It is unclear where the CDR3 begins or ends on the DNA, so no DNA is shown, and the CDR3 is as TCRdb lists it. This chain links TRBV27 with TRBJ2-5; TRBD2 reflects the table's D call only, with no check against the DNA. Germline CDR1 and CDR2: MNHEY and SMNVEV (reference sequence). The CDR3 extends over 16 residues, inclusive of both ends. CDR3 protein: CASSPGLVNRQETQHS.

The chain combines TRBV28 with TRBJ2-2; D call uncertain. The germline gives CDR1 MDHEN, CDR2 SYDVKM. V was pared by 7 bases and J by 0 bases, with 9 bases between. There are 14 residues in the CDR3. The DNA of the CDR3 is TGTGCCAGCACCGGCGGAGCGAACACCGGGGAGCTGTTTTTT. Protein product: CASTGGANTGELFF.

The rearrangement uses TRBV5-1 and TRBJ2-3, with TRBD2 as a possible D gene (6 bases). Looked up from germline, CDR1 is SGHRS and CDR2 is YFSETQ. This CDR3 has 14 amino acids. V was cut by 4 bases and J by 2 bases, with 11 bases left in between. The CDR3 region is CASSGGVPTDTQYF. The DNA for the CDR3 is TGCGCCAGCAGCGGAGGGGTTCCCACAGATACGCAGTATTTT. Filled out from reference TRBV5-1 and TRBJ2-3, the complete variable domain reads KAGVTQTPRYLIKTRGQQVTLSCSPISGHRSVSWYQQTPGQGLQFLFEYFSETQRNKGNFPGRFSGRQFSNSRSEMNVSTLELGDSALYLCASSGGVPTDTQYFGPGTRLTVL.

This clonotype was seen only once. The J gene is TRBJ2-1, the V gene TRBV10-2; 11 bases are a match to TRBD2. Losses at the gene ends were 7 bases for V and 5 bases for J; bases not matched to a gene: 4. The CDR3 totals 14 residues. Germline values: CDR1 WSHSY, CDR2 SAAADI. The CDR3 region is CASKLAGGNNEQFF. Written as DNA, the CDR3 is TGCGCCAGCAAGCTAGCGGGGGGAAACAATGAGCAGTTCTTC.

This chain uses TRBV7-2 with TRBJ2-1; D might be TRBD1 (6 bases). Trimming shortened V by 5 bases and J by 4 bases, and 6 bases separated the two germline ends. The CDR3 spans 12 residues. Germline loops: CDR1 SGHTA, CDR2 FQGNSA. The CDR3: CASSTGYNEQFF. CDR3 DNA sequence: TGTGCCAGCAGCACAGGGTACAATGAGCAGTTCTTC.